This T cell receptor (beta chain) was found in a study of T cell clones after liver transplantation. Across the study: TCRbeta sequencing after a pre-transplant mixed lymphocyte reaction identified graft-donor-reactive clones, later tracked in post-transplant blood. HCV positivity affected three of eight recipients; the rest lacked autoimmune or viral indications. Tolerance: complete withdrawal held at least one year, liver enzymes staying within twice normal. Study-level results: Low donor cell numbers restricted donor-reactive repertoire measurement in a couple of subjects.

As for this clone: What it binds is not known.

Germline values: CDR1 MGHRA, CDR2 YSYEKL. J gave up 4 bases and V 0 bases, and 10 bases lay outside the gene matches. CDR3 size: 19 residues. Using immunoSEQ multiplex PCR, the repertoire was profiled, and TCRdb retains in-frame clones only, with some absent. The sample lists around 100,000 clones, about 86% seen once, with around 3% in the top ten. The chain combines TRBV4-1 with TRBJ2-1, with TRBD2 matching over 12 bases. This specimen consisted of CD4+ T cells from blood, obtained around 44 months after liver transplant. The sequence derives from a human patient who received a liver transplant. Some T cells may have come from the graft donor. The CDR3 loop is CASSQDPTSGRLLYNEQFF. The CDR3 bases are TGCGCCAGCAGCCAAGATCCCACTAGCGGGAGGCTCCTGTACAATGAGCAGTTCTTC.